Below, 17 T cell receptor beta chains from the same sample are listed, as sequenced in a study of pediatric ulcerative colitis. During colonoscopy, one to two rectal pinch biopsies were collected. Repertoires were generated with immunoSEQ multiplex PCR, while TCRdb's copy carries only in-frame clones and drops some. The sample includes under 30,000 clones, over 55% of them seen just once. The sequenced sample was gut tissue. The receptors shown here come from a boy younger than 18 with severe ulcerative colitis.

This clone turned up a few times. V is TRBV5-6 and J is TRBJ1-5, with no clear D. From germline, CDR1 is SGHDT and CDR2 YYEEEE. The CDR3 has 14 amino acids. Trimming removed 1 base at V and 6 bases at J, with 11 bases between. CDR3 coding DNA: TGTGCCAGCAGCTTGTTTGGGTGGACTCAGCCCCAGCATTTT. It is translated as CASSLFGWTQPQHF.

The CDR3: CASRLTSGVYNEQFF. The CDR3 DNA sequence: TGTGCCAGCAGACTGACTAGCGGGGTTTACAATGAGCAGTTCTTC. The rearrangement uses TRBV6-5 and TRBJ2-1; 11 bases are shared with TRBD2. CDR3 length: 15 residues. The V segment lost 6 bases and the J segment 4 bases; nucleotides outside the gene matches: 5. CDR1 MNHEY and CDR2 SVGAGI come from the germline V gene.

V gene TRBV18 combines with J gene TRBJ1-1; 10 nucleotides match TRBD1. V trimming: 3 bases; J trimming: 5 bases; junction bases outside the gene matches: 6. Germline values: CDR1 KGHSH, CDR2 LQKENI. The CDR3 has 15 residues. CDR3 amino acids: CASSPETGGRTEAFF. CDR3 nucleotide sequence: TGTGCCAGCTCACCTGAGACAGGGGGCAGGACTGAAGCTTTCTTT.

The chain couples TRBV23-1 to TRBJ2-7; weak D call: TRBD2 (6 bases). TRBV23-1 is classed as an ORF, of uncertain function. Trimming took off 4 bases at V and 0 bases at J, with 16 bases between the two ends. The CDR3 runs to 16 residues. The CDR3 DNA reads as TGCGCCAGCAGTCCGGGACTTCCGATTAGCTCCTACGAGCAGTACTTC. It yields the protein CASSPGLPISSYEQYF.

CDR3 nucleotide sequence: TGTGCCATAACGCAGTTTGGGGGACTAGCGGGAAGCACAGATACGCAGTATTTT. This codes for CAITQFGGLAGSTDTQYF. V usage is TRBV10-3 and J usage is TRBJ2-3; TRBD2 agrees at 13 bases. The germline gives CDR1 ENHRY, CDR2 SYGVKD. Trimming cost V 9 bases and J 0 bases; bases outside gene matches: 12. The CDR3 covers 18 residues.

The V gene is TRBV19, the J gene TRBJ1-1, with TRBD1 as a possible D gene (5 bases). The germline V gene has CDR1 LNHDA and CDR2 SQIVND (reference sequence). The V end lost 3 bases, the J end lost 7 bases, and 12 bases lay between the germline ends. CDR3 size: 13 residues. DNA of the CDR3: TGTGCCAGTAGTATGAGCGGGGCGGGTGAAGCTTTCTTT. It codes for CASSMSGAGEAFF.

This clone was found a few times. An end of the junction does not agree with germline; a read error may underlie this. The V gene is TRBV7-7, the J gene TRBJ2-2; TRBD2 matches 11 bases. From germline, CDR1 is SSHAT and CDR2 FNYEAQ (reference sequence). The CDR3 spans 15 residues. The chain's CDR3 is CASSYLAGGTGELFF. The DNA of the CDR3 is TGTGCTAGCAGCTATCTAGCGGGAGGTACCGGGGAGCTGTTTTTT.

The CDR3 is CASSGRGEVGETQYF. CDR3 nucleotides: TGTGCCAGCAGCGGGAGGGGGGAAGTCGGTGAGACCCAGTACTTC. The chain combines TRBV5-6 with TRBJ2-5, with a tentative D call TRBD2 (7 bases). The CDR3 totals 15 residues. The germline V gene has CDR1 SGHDT and CDR2 YYEEEE. Trimming took off 4 bases at V and 5 bases at J, with 18 bases between the two ends.

The sample holds a few counts of this clone. This chain links TRBV5-1 with TRBJ1-3; D ambiguous. Deletions cut 1 base from V and 2 bases from J, with 4 bases between. CDR1 SGHRS and CDR2 YFSETQ come from the germline V gene. This CDR3 region has 13 residues. The CDR3 nucleotides are TGCGCCAGCAGCTTGACGGCTGGAAACACCATATATTTT. Its protein is CASSLTAGNTIYF.

The genes are TRBV5-5 and TRBJ2-7; 7 nucleotides align to TRBD2. The V gene end was trimmed by 9 bases and the J gene end by 5 bases; junction bases not matched to a gene: 20. Germline V gene data show CDR1 as SGHKS and CDR2 as YYEKEE (reference sequence). This CDR3 contains 16 residues. The CDR3 loop is CATGARHAGVADEQYF. DNA of the CDR3: TGTGCCACCGGGGCGAGGCACGCGGGAGTCGCGGACGAGCAGTACTTC. The full variable domain, rest sourced from reference TRBV5-5 and TRBJ2-7, is DAGVTQSPTHLIKTRGQQVTLRCSPISGHKSVSWYQQVLGQGPQFIFQYYEKEERGRGNFPDRFSARQFPNYSSELNVNALLLGDSALYLCATGARHAGVADEQYFGPGTRLTVT.

The chain is built from TRBV27 and TRBJ1-2; 8 bases are shared with TRBD1. The CDR3 extends over 13 amino acids. Trimming at V came to 3 bases and at J to 10 bases, leaving 7 bases not matched to a gene. CDR1 is MNHEY and CDR2 is SMNVEV in the germline V gene (reference sequence). This CDR3 reads CASSFDRGEPYTF. The DNA of the CDR3 is TGTGCCAGCAGTTTTGACAGGGGAGAGCCCTACACCTTC.

This clone was seen a handful of times. The DNA is left out, because the CDR3 cannot be placed on it with certainty; the CDR3 is given as TCRdb lists it. The chain combines TRBV27 with TRBJ1-5. The CDR3 has 14 amino acids, counting both end residues. The germline gives CDR1 MNHEY, CDR2 SMNVEV (reference sequence). The CDR3 loop is CASSSSGNNQPQHF.

This clone was counted only a few times. The chain carries TRBV6-5 and TRBJ2-3; the D gene is possibly TRBD2 (5 bases). Germline lookup yields CDR1 MNHEY and CDR2 SVGAGI. V lost 0 bases and J 10 bases, leaving 14 bases between the germline ends. The CDR3 has 14 residues. As DNA, the CDR3 is TGTGCCAGCAGTTACTCGCCCACTAGTTCGGCGCAGTATTTT. This translates into CASSYSPTSSAQYF.

The V gene is TRBV7-2, the J gene TRBJ2-5; D not resolved. CDR1 and CDR2 (germline): SGHTA, FQGNSA. This CDR3 has 14 amino acids. V lost 2 bases to trimming and J lost 5 bases, with 12 bases between them. In nucleotides, the CDR3 is TGTGCCAGCAGCTTACTCTCTACTTCCGAGACCCAGTACTTC. Encoded protein: CASSLLSTSETQYF.

The chain couples TRBV6-5 to TRBJ2-1; no reliable D call. This CDR3 is built from 11 residues. Germline V gene lookup returns CDR1 MNHEY and CDR2 SVGAGI. V shed 4 bases and J shed 3 bases, with 1 base lying between them. The DNA for the CDR3 is TGTGCCAGCAGTTTCTACAATGAGCAGTTCTTC. This encodes CASSFYNEQFF.

The chain carries TRBV9 and TRBJ2-6, with 9 nucleotides matching TRBD2. V lost 7 bases, J lost 4 bases, and 12 bases stayed unmatched. The CDR3 extends over 17 amino acids. Germline-derived CDR1 and CDR2 are SGDLS and YYNGEE. The CDR3 DNA is TGTGCCAGCGGAGGAGGCGGGAGGGCTGTGGGGGCCAACGTCCTGACTTTC. Translation gives CASGGGGRAVGANVLTF.

V gene TRBV7-9 combines with J gene TRBJ2-7; TRBD1 is a possible D gene (6 bases). The CDR3 length is 14 residues. CDR1 and CDR2 (germline): SEHNR, FQNEAQ (reference sequence). V lost 5 bases and J 2 bases, leaving 13 bases between the germline ends. The CDR3, as DNA: TGTGCCAGCAGCGCCAGGGGCCTTCCCTACGAGCAGTACTTC. This codes for CASSARGLPYEQYF. The complete variable domain, with remaining parts taken from reference TRBV7-9 and TRBJ2-7, reads DTGVSQNPRHKITKRGQNVTFRCDPISEHNRLYWYRQTLGQGPEFLTYFQNEAQLEKSRLLSDRFSAERPKGSFSTLEIQRTEQGDSAMYLCASSARGLPYEQYFGPGTRLTVT.